This TCR beta chain was identified during a study of shared clonotypes between healthy human individuals. Background on the study: Per-donor plates numbered three CD4 naive, three CD4 memory, two CD8 naive and one CD8 memory. General study findings and limits: Sampling covered blood only; tissue repertoires likely differ. Memory subsets generally showed lower estimated richness than naive subsets. In contrast to clonotypes shared by all four donors, non-shared clonotypes had lower generation probabilities.

Concerning this clone: Its cognate antigen is unknown.

Naive CD8 populations comprised CD45RO-negative cells positively selected for CCR7, excluding terminally differentiated effector memory CD45RA+ cells. Germline values: CDR1 LGHNA, CDR2 YSLEER. V dropped 1 base and J dropped 4 bases, with 17 bases sitting between them. The CDR3 sequence is 16 residues long. TCRdb keeps only in-frame clones here, not all; method: immunoSEQ multiplex PCR. In the table there are roughly 2,000,000 clones, about 94% of which are singletons. This TCR came from a man between 18 and 29 years old in good health. Some clones in this sample may be carry-over from other donors' samples. Sequenced: naive CD8+ T cells from PBMCs. J is TRBJ2-7 and V is TRBV4-3; perhaps TRBD2 as D (6 bases). DNA of the CDR3: TGCGCCAGCAGCCAAGCGTTCTCCCGGGAGTTGTACGAGCAGTACTTC. Amino acids: CASSQAFSRELYEQYF.